A single sample is the source of the 20 T cell receptor beta chains below, sequenced in a study of vaccination and CD4 T cells after COVID-19. With the Oncomine TCR Beta short-read assay, DNA from cultured CD4+ T cells was sequenced. TCRdb re-called the PCR reads through MiXCR, storing one row per CDR3 protein. The profile covers over 7,500 distinct CDR3 sequences, with roughly 30% appearing a single time and about two fifths taken by the ten largest. Treatment in this sample: approximately 11-day PBMC culture with coronavirus spike peptide pools or control peptides (ViraFEST assay). During the years 2011-2018, before the COVID-19 pandemic, the unexposed donor's CD4+ T cells were collected. The antigens for these receptors are not known. Sequenced: CD4+ T cells from blood, cultured in vitro. These receptors were collected from a human donor in good health.

The rearrangement joins TRBV24-1 to TRBJ1-1, with unresolved D. Germline V gene sequence: CDR1 KGHDR, CDR2 SFDVKD. Trimming shortened V by 3 bases and J by 11 bases, and 12 bases separated the two germline ends. CDR3 length equals 12 residues. CDR3 residues: CATSDGSGYAFF. Here the CDR3 DNA reads TGTGCCACCAGTGATGGGTCGGGGTATGCTTTCTTT.

This chain links TRBV6-1 with TRBJ2-7; D is unresolved. V lost 8 bases, J lost 3 bases, and 17 bases lay in between. The CDR3 covers 14 residues. CDR1 and CDR2 (germline): MNHNS, SASEGT. The CDR3 DNA reads as TGTGCCAGCGGGAAAGGAGTAGGCCGCTACGAGCAGTACTTC. The encoded protein is CASGKGVGRYEQYF.

The chain's CDR3 is CASRSELNTEAFF. The CDR3 DNA sequence: TGTGCCAGCAGAAGCGAACTGAACACTGAAGCTTTCTTT. The chain employs TRBV5-6 and TRBJ1-1, with unresolved D. Trimming stripped 5 bases from V and 0 bases from J, with 8 bases between. This CDR3 is built from 13 residues. Looked up from germline, CDR1 is SGHDT and CDR2 is YYEEEE.

This chain links TRBV6-4 with TRBJ1-1, with D unresolved. Germline V lookup: CDR1 MRHNA, CDR2 SNTAGT. V was cut by 4 bases and J by 0 bases, with 6 bases left in between. The CDR3 runs 13 residues. CDR3 in DNA: TGTGCCAGCAGTGCATCTATGAACACTGAAGCTTTCTTT. It translates to CASSASMNTEAFF.

This clonotype was recorded a few times. This chain links TRBV2 with TRBJ1-1, with unresolved D. The CDR3 extends over 11 amino acids. The V end was cut by 10 bases, the J end by 4 bases, with 10 bases between. Germline CDR1 SNHLY, CDR2 FYNNEI. In DNA, the CDR3 is TGTGCCACCCGGGTCTTCACTGAAGCTTTCTTT. Residues: CATRVFTEAFF.

The gene calls are TRBV6-1 and TRBJ2-7, with 9 bases that match TRBD1. Germline CDR1 MNHNS, CDR2 SASEGT. CDR3 length: 13 amino acids. J lost 3 bases, V lost 9 bases, and 6 bases had no gene match. The CDR3 region is CASSGTGNYEQYF. The DNA of the CDR3 is TGTGCCAGTTCCGGGACAGGGAACTACGAGCAGTACTTC.

The V call is TRBV19, the J call TRBJ1-1, with D possibly TRBD1 on 6 matching bases. The CDR3 has 14 amino acids. The V gene lost 8 bases and the J gene lost 0 bases, with 13 bases spanning the gap. Per the germline V gene, CDR1 is LNHDA and CDR2 is SQIVND (reference sequence). CDR3 residues: CASGAQGVNTEAFF. DNA of the CDR3: TGTGCCAGTGGGGCACAGGGAGTGAACACTGAAGCTTTCTTT.

The chain joins TRBV30 to TRBJ2-1; possible D gene TRBD1, 6 bases. Germline assignment: CDR1 GTSNPN and CDR2 SVGIG (reference sequence). V was trimmed by 7 bases and J by 6 bases, leaving 22 bases between them. The CDR3 is 15 amino acids. CDR3: CAFTRGSELFNEQFF. In nucleotides, the CDR3 is TGTGCCTTCACCAGGGGTAGCGAACTTTTCAATGAGCAGTTCTTC.

This chain links TRBV20-1 with TRBJ2-3, with a weak D call TRBD2 (6 bases). Per germline, CDR1 DFQATT and CDR2 SNEGSKA (reference sequence). Deletions cut 3 bases from V and 1 base from J, with 14 bases between. There are 15 residues in the CDR3. CDR3 DNA sequence: TGCAGTGCTAGCTCTAGCGTGTTAGGCACAGATACGCAGTATTTT. As protein: CSASSSVLGTDTQYF.

This clonotype was counted between two and nine times. J is TRBJ2-2 and V is TRBV20-1, with D perhaps being TRBD1 or TRBD2 (5 bases each). The ends were cut back, 3 bases at V and 0 bases at J, with 14 bases in the middle. The CDR3 loop spans 16 amino acids. Germline assignment: CDR1 DFQATT and CDR2 SNEGSKA (reference sequence). The CDR3 loop reads CSASQGRDSNTGELFF. Written as DNA, the CDR3 is TGCAGTGCTAGCCAGGGACGGGATTCGAACACCGGGGAGCTGTTTTTT.

This clonotype was found a few times. The rearrangement joins TRBV12-3 or TRBV12-4 to TRBJ1-2, with unresolved D. With 3 bases removed from V and 4 bases from J, the gap between germline ends came to 6 bases. The CDR3 is 12 residues long. This chain's CDR3 is CASSLAGYGYTF. Written as DNA, the CDR3 is TGTGCCAGCAGTTTGGCCGGCTATGGCTACACCTTC.

The chain is built from TRBV10-1 and TRBJ2-5; 10 nucleotides match TRBD2. Germline-derived CDR1 and CDR2 are WNHNN and SYGVQD (reference sequence). J lost 6 bases, V lost 3 bases, and 7 bases had no gene match. This CDR3 has 15 amino acids. In nucleotides, the CDR3 is TGCGCCAGCAGTGACCAGCGGGGGGGCGGGAAGACCCAGTACTTC. Translated: CASSDQRGGGKTQYF.

This clonotype appeared a few times. This rearrangement joins TRBV27 to TRBJ2-6; the match to TRBD2 covers 7 bases. Trimming removed 0 bases from V and 4 bases from J; junction bases left unmatched: 6. CDR3 size: 17 residues. CDR1 and CDR2 (germline): MNHEY, SMNVEV (reference sequence). CDR3 sequence: CASSLSGPGGGANVLTF. DNA of the CDR3: TGTGCCAGCAGTTTATCAGGCCCCGGGGGGGGGGCCAACGTCCTGACTTTC.

There are a few counts of this clonotype. This chain connects TRBV7-9 to TRBJ2-5; 8 bases are shared with TRBD2. Trimming cost V 6 bases and J 5 bases; bases outside gene matches: 5. CDR3 length equals 13 residues. The germline CDR1 and CDR2 sequences are SEHNR and FQNEAQ (reference sequence). CDR3 sequence: CASRPSGGETQYF. The CDR3 region has the DNA TGTGCCAGCAGGCCGTCGGGGGGGGAGACCCAGTACTTC.

This clonotype was detected only a few times. The chain recombines TRBV30 with TRBJ1-5, with a tentative D call TRBD1 (5 bases). Per the germline V gene, CDR1 is GTSNPN and CDR2 is SVGIG (reference sequence). Trimming took 2 bases from V and 6 from J, leaving 11 bases between them. The CDR3 runs 13 residues. This CDR3 reads CAWSSTDGQPQHF. The CDR3, as DNA: TGTGCCTGGAGTTCGACAGACGGTCAGCCCCAGCATTTT.

V usage is TRBV5-1 and J usage is TRBJ2-1, with D perhaps assigned TRBD1 or TRBD2 (5 bases each). CDR3 length equals 13 residues. The germline gives CDR1 SGHRS, CDR2 YFSETQ. Between the trimmed V and J ends, which lost 4 bases and 8 bases, there was a span of 13 bases. The CDR3 bases are TGCGCCAGCAGCCCGGGACCCTTGGATGAGCAGTTCTTC. The encoded protein is CASSPGPLDEQFF.

V is TRBV10-1 and J is TRBJ1-3; D gene ambiguous. Germline V lookup: CDR1 WNHNN, CDR2 SYGVQD (reference sequence). CDR3 length: 13 amino acids. The V end lost 6 bases, the J end lost 4 bases, and 10 bases lay between the germline ends. DNA of the CDR3: TGCGCCAGCAGGGAAAGCTCGGGAAACACCATATATTTT. This gives the protein CASRESSGNTIYF.

V gene TRBV2 combines with J gene TRBJ2-7; D gene unclear. In germline, CDR1 is SNHLY, CDR2 FYNNEI. This CDR3 has 13 residues. V gave up 6 bases and J gave up 2 bases, with 11 bases separating them. CDR3 in amino acids: CASSVEIPYEQYF. The CDR3 DNA reads TGTGCCAGCAGCGTCGAGATTCCCTACGAGCAGTACTTC. The full variable domain, rest sourced from reference TRBV2 and TRBJ2-7, is EPEVTQTPSHQVTQMGQEVILRCVPISNHLYFYWYRQILGQKVEFLVSFYNNEISEKSEIFDDQFSVERPDGSNFTLKIRSTKLEDSAMYFCASSVEIPYEQYFGPGTRLTVT.

The J gene is TRBJ2-7, the V gene TRBV2, with TRBD2 as a possible D gene (5 bases). The V gene's germline CDR1 is SNHLY and CDR2 FYNNEI. The CDR3 totals 19 residues. The ends were cut back, 0 bases at V and 3 bases at J, with 24 bases in the middle. The CDR3 region has the DNA TGTGCCAGCAGTGAAGCGCCAATCTTCGCGGCGGGCAACCTCTACGAGCAGTACTTC. Translation: CASSEAPIFAAGNLYEQYF. The whole variable domain, remainder taken from reference TRBV2 and TRBJ2-7, is EPEVTQTPSHQVTQMGQEVILRCVPISNHLYFYWYRQILGQKVEFLVSFYNNEISEKSEIFDDQFSVERPDGSNFTLKIRSTKLEDSAMYFCASSEAPIFAAGNLYEQYFGPGTRLTVT.

This clonotype was detected only a few times. The chain carries TRBV7-7 and TRBJ2-5, with 8 positions matching TRBD2. Trimming at V came to 5 bases and at J to 0 bases, leaving 5 bases not matched to a gene. CDR3 length: 15 amino acids. Germline V gives CDR1 SSHAT, CDR2 FNYEAQ (reference sequence). The CDR3 loop is CASSPGREYQETQYF. CDR3 coding DNA: TGTGCCAGCAGCCCCGGGAGGGAGTACCAAGAGACCCAGTACTTC. Based on the CDR3 plus reference TRBV7-7 and TRBJ2-5, the full variable domain is GAGVSQSPRYKVTKRGQDVTLRCDPISSHATLYWYQQALGQGPEFLTYFNYEAQPDKSGLPSDRFSAERPEGSISTLTIQRTEQRDSAMYRCASSPGREYQETQYFGPGTRLLVL.